Here is one TCR beta chain with its context. Other DNA sequences in this specimen translate into the identical CDR3. The CDR3 contains 13 residues. CDR1 and CDR2 from the germline V gene are MDHEN and SYDVKM. V dropped 3 bases and J dropped 4 bases, with 7 bases sitting between them. This specimen comes from a study of blood T cell repertoires in COVID-19. Study context: PBMCs, B-cell-depleted T cells, or T cells were the source of the cDNA or gDNA that made up the material.

Method: immunoSEQ multiplex PCR; TCRdb's copy keeps in-frame clones and lacks some. The data contain around 290,000 clones, approximately 90% of them singletons. The J gene is TRBJ1-5, the V gene TRBV28; tentatively, D is TRBD1 (5 bases). The receptor was isolated from a woman aged 25 to 45 who had recovered from COVID-19. Material for sequencing was PBMCs or T cells enriched from blood (not recorded which). The DNA for the CDR3 is TGTGCCAGCAGTTTCTCAGGGAATCAGCCCCAGCATTTT. Translation: CASSFSGNQPQHF.